This is a list of T cell receptor beta chains from one sample in a study of blood T cell repertoires in COVID-19. Clones were read by immunoSEQ multiplex PCR, and TCRdb kept only the in-frame ones, dropping some. The data hold 130,000 to 150,000 clones, with 87% observed a single time. The sample taken for sequencing was peripheral blood. Every receptor here comes from a man in his forties or fifties who had recovered from COVID-19. Both conserved end residues are part of each CDR3. A D gene is named only where the DNA matches it firmly. Not all rows give a size; the values are once, few, many and, for expanded clones, a class.

TRBJ1-2	TRBD1	NA	TRBV2	TGTGCCAGCAGTGAAGCGACAGGGGGCGAGGGCTACACCTTC	CASSEATGGEGYTF
TRBJ1-1	NA	NA	TRBV7-2	TGTGCCAGCAGCTTAGTACCGGGTCGCACTGAAGCTTTCTTT	CASSLVPGRTEAFF
TRBJ1-1	TRBD1	NA	TRBV30	TGTGCCTGGTTCCCCGACAGGGGAATCGCAACTGAAGCTTTCTTT	CAWFPDRGIATEAFF
TRBJ1-1	NA	NA	TRBV5-1	TGCGCCAGCAGCTTAAACAGCCTAAACACTGAAGCTTTCTTT	CASSLNSLNTEAFF
TRBJ1-2	TRBD1	NA	TRBV25-1	TGTGCCAGCAGTCAAGGGGGCAACTATGGCTACACCTTC	CASSQGGNYGYTF
TRBJ1-5	TRBD1	NA	TRBV7-2	TGTGCCAGCAGCTCCGGGACAGGGATCAGTCAGCCCCAGCATTTT	CASSSGTGISQPQHF
TRBJ2-5	NA	once	TRBV6-6	TGTGCCAGCAGTTACTCAGGAGGACTCCAAGAGACCCAGTACTTC	CASSYSGGLQETQYF
TRBJ1-1	NA	few	TRBV7-2	TGTGCCAGCAGCTTCCAGGGGAAGAACACTGAAGCTTTCTTT	CASSFQGKNTEAFF
TRBJ1-2	NA	NA	TRBV7-2	TGTGCCAGCAGCCCAGGGTTGAACTATGGCTACACCTTC	CASSPGLNYGYTF
TRBJ1-5	TRBD1	NA	TRBV4-3	TGCGCCAGCAGCCAAGAGAGAGCCGGGACAGGCTGGAGCAATCAGCCCCAGCATTTT	CASSQERAGTGWSNQPQHF
TRBJ2-5	NA	NA	TRBV11-2	TGTGCCAGCAGCCCTGGGGGCAGACAAGAGACCCAGTACTTC	CASSPGGRQETQYF